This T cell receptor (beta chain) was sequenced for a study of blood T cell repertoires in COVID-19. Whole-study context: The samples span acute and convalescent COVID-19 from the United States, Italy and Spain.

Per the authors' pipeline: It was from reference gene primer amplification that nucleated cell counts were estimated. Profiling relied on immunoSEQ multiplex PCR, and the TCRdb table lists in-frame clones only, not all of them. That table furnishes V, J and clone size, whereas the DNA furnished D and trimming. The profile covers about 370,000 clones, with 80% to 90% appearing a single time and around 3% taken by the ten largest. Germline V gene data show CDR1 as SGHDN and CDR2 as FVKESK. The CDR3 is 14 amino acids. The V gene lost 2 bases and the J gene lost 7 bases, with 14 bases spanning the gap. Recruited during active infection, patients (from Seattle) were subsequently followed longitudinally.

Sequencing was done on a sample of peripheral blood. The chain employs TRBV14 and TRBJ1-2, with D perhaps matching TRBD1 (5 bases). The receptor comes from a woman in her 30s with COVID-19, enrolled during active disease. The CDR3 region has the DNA TGTGCCAGCAGCCAAATGCGGGGCTACGGTGGCTACACCTTC. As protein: CASSQMRGYGGYTF. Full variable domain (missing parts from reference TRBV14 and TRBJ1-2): EAGVTQFPSHSVIEKGQTVTLRCDPISGHDNLYWYRRVMGKEIKFLLHFVKESKQDESGMPNNRFLAERTGGTYSTLKVQPAELEDSGVYFCASSQMRGYGGYTFGSGTRLTVV.